These 3 T cell receptor beta chains originate from one sample sequenced in a study of T cell repertoires in cytomegalovirus infection. TCRdb called the reads again in MiXCR, with one record for every CDR3 protein. Among approximately 190,000 distinct CDR3 sequences listed, approximately 30% were seen once. The sample consisted of PBMCs. The receptors here all came from a human donor in good health (CMV status not recorded). Some clones in this sample may be carry-over from other donors' samples.

The chain couples TRBV6-8 to TRBJ2-6; 7 nucleotides align to TRBD1. CDR3 length equals 17 residues. Per the germline V gene, CDR1 is MNHGY and CDR2 is SAAAGT. V lost 5 bases to trimming and J lost 5 bases; unmatched junction nucleotides: 12. CDR3 residues: CASSTGAAPLRANVLTF. CDR3 DNA sequence: TGTGCCAGCAGTACAGGGGCAGCCCCCCTGAGGGCCAACGTCCTGACTTTC.

This clonotype occurred a few times. The rearrangement links TRBV20-1 to TRBJ2-7, with 7 bases aligning to TRBD1. The CDR3 is 16 amino acids. J gave up 4 bases and V 0 bases, and 12 bases lay outside the gene matches. Germline lookup yields CDR1 DFQATT and CDR2 SNEGSKA (reference sequence). The CDR3, as DNA: TGCAGTGCTAGAGACCCAAGGGGGACAGCAATATACGAGCAGTACTTC. Its protein product is CSARDPRGTAIYEQYF.

The chain links TRBV12-3 or TRBV12-4 to TRBJ1-1, with TRBD1 as a possible D gene (6 bases). V lost 4 bases and J lost 0, with 15 bases in between. This CDR3 region has 16 residues. The CDR3 sequence: CASSSPWGGLNTEAFF. The CDR3 bases are TGTGCCAGCAGTTCCCCTTGGGGGGGCCTGAACACTGAAGCTTTCTTT.